A single sample is the source of the 10 T cell receptor beta chains below, sequenced in a study of cytomegalovirus exposure and HLA in healthy donors. Researchers ran the PCR with 60 Vbeta and 13 Jbeta primers. Clones were read by immunoSEQ multiplex PCR, and TCRdb kept only the in-frame ones, dropping some. The sample has some 130,000 clones; roughly 85% are singletons. What was sequenced was PBMCs. Receptor source: a man between 40 and 49 years old in good health and CMV-seropositive.

This clone was found once. V is TRBV5-1 and J is TRBJ1-5; 10 positions agree with TRBD1. Unmatched junction bases numbered 1, after V lost 3 bases and J lost 7 bases. The CDR3 contains 13 residues. Germline CDR1 reads SGHRS; CDR2 reads YFSETQ. This CDR3 reads CASSWTGGQPQHF. CDR3 sequence (DNA): TGCGCCAGCAGCTGGACAGGGGGACAGCCCCAGCATTTT.

The rearrangement uses TRBV7-9 and TRBJ1-5; D remains ambiguous. The ends were cut back, 3 bases at V and 6 bases at J, with 12 bases in the middle. Germline V CDR1 and CDR2: SEHNR, FQNEAQ (reference sequence). The CDR3 length is 14 residues. This chain's CDR3 is CASSFSSGGQPQHF. The CDR3 DNA reads as TGTGCCAGCAGCTTCTCTTCGGGTGGTCAGCCCCAGCATTTT.

The genes are TRBV7-8 and TRBJ2-7; no definite D call. CDR3 length: 14 amino acids. The germline V gene has CDR1 SGHVS and CDR2 FQNEAQ. With 4 bases removed from V and 7 bases from J, the gap between germline ends came to 17 bases. The CDR3 DNA reads as TGTGCCAGCAGCTCTGACCTGACATTCTGGGAGCAGTACTTC. Protein product: CASSSDLTFWEQYF.

The V call is TRBV5-1, the J call TRBJ2-5, with 14 positions matching TRBD2. Germline-derived CDR1 and CDR2 are SGHRS and YFSETQ. The J segment lost 5 bases and the V segment lost 0 bases, leaving 6 bases of the junction unmatched. CDR3 length: 17 residues. CDR3 sequence (DNA): TGCGCCAGCAGCTTGGTTGGACTAGCGGGAGGTCAGGAGACCCAGTACTTC. Protein sequence: CASSLVGLAGGQETQYF.

To note about this clone: One end of the junction is discordant with germline, which a read error may explain. This sequence joins TRBV19 and TRBJ1-1, with 9 bases identical to TRBD1. The CDR3 spans 13 residues. Germline CDR1 reads LNHDA; CDR2 reads SQIVND (reference sequence). The CDR3 DNA follows: TGTGCCAGTAGTAGGGCTCTTGACAGGGGGTCAACCTTT. It codes for CASSRALDRGSTF.

The chain combines TRBV28 with TRBJ1-5, with D possibly TRBD1 on 5 matching bases. Germline assignment: CDR1 MDHEN and CDR2 SYDVKM. The CDR3 consists of 13 residues. Trimming left V 5 bases short and J 7 bases short, with 12 bases between. CDR3 loop: CASSRQLRQPQHF. The DNA for the CDR3 is TGTGCCAGCAGTCGACAGTTAAGACAGCCCCAGCATTTT.

The chain couples TRBV18 to TRBJ2-1, with 10 bases aligning to TRBD2. This CDR3 has 14 residues. Looked up from germline, CDR1 is KGHSH and CDR2 is LQKENI. The trim removed 6 bases at V and 3 bases at J, leaving 2 bases unmatched. The CDR3 DNA follows: TGTGCCAGCTCTGGACTAGCGGACTACAATGAGCAGTTCTTC. The encoded protein is CASSGLADYNEQFF.

This chain joins TRBV25-1 and TRBJ1-1; D is unclear. The CDR3 has 13 amino acids. Germline CDR1 reads MGHDK; CDR2 reads SYGVNS. V was trimmed by 8 bases and J by 5 bases, leaving 15 bases between them. DNA of the CDR3: TGTGCCAGCGGGAGAATGGGCGCGACTGAAGCTTTCTTT. Residues: CASGRMGATEAFF.

The V gene is TRBV29-1, the J gene TRBJ1-2, with 7 bases lining up with TRBD1. The V segment lost 2 bases and the J segment 5 bases; nucleotides outside the gene matches: 5. This CDR3 region has 13 residues. Germline V gene sequence: CDR1 SQVTM, CDR2 ANQGSEA. CDR3 sequence: CSVEIRQGYGYTF. CDR3 nucleotide sequence: TGCAGCGTTGAAATAAGACAGGGTTATGGCTACACCTTC.

The V gene is TRBV19, the J gene TRBJ1-1; TRBD1 aligns across 11 bases. The CDR3 contains 14 residues. V was clipped by 3 bases and J by 4 bases; unmatched bases: 1. The V gene's germline CDR1 is LNHDA and CDR2 SQIVND (reference sequence). CDR3 DNA sequence: TGTGCCAGTAGTATGGACAGGGGGCGCACTGAAGCTTTCTTT. Its translation: CASSMDRGRTEAFF.